These 21 T cell receptor beta chains came from one sample sequenced in a study of CD8+ T cells in alopecia areata. Described treatment: oral pan-JAK inhibitor, 5-10 mg twice daily. RNA, once extracted, was reverse transcribed into cDNA for use as the sequencing template. Assay used: immunoSEQ multiplex PCR; TCRdb lists only in-frame clones, some missing. The repertoire includes some 200,000 clones, roughly three fifths of them detected once, and approximately 3.3% sits in the top ten. The sample here was CD4+ T cells sorted from blood, taken at week 4, from a patient treated with tofacitinib. These receptor sequences come from a human donor with alopecia areata.

This chain uses TRBV11-3 with TRBJ2-1, with D maybe TRBD2 (5 bases). Germline V lookup: CDR1 SGHNT, CDR2 YENEEA. V shed 0 bases and J shed 11 bases, with 8 bases lying between them. This CDR3 comprises 12 residues. In nucleotides, the CDR3 is TGTGCCAGCAGCTTAGAGAGGACTCAGCAGTTCTTC. Its translation is CASSLERTQQFF.

The chain is built from TRBV29-1 and TRBJ2-5; D is uncertain. Germline V gives CDR1 SQVTM, CDR2 ANQGSEA. The CDR3 runs 9 residues. V was shortened by 3 bases and J by 13 bases, with 9 bases between the two germline ends. CDR3 nucleotide sequence: TGCAGCGTTGAGCGCAGCCCGTACTTC. The encoded protein is CSVERSPYF.

This clone turned up a few times. The rearrangement joins TRBV12-5 to TRBJ1-6, with a weak D call TRBD1 (6 bases). V shed 2 bases and J shed 7 bases, with 24 bases lying between them. Germline values: CDR1 LGHNT, CDR2 FRNRAP. CDR3 size: 19 residues. CDR3 region: CASGLTLGAGTSMNSPLHF. The CDR3 bases are TGTGCTAGTGGTTTGACGTTGGGGGCCGGGACATCCATGAATTCACCCCTCCACTTT.

The chain recombines TRBV19 with TRBJ2-5; D not resolved. Germline V gives CDR1 LNHDA, CDR2 SQIVND (reference sequence). The CDR3 is 13 amino acids. The germline V and J ends were trimmed by 6 bases and 2 bases, with 10 bases remaining between them. The CDR3 DNA follows: TGTGCCAGTAGCCCAGGTGTACAAGAGACCCAGTACTTC. It encodes CASSPGVQETQYF.

This clone was counted only a few times. The rearrangement uses TRBV6-6 and TRBJ2-1, with 8 bases aligning to TRBD2. The J segment lost 8 bases and the V segment lost 6 bases, leaving 12 bases of the junction unmatched. The CDR3 spans 15 residues. Germline V gene data show CDR1 as MNHNY and CDR2 as SVGAGI (reference sequence). CDR3 DNA: TGTGCCAGCAGCGGGGGGGCGGGGCCACCTTATGAGCAGTTCTTC. Amino acid sequence: CASSGGAGPPYEQFF.

This chain uses TRBV2 with TRBJ1-6; D gene ambiguous. V was clipped by 4 bases and J by 5 bases, with 9 bases between them. The CDR3 is 14 residues long. Germline V gene data show CDR1 as SNHLY and CDR2 as FYNNEI. The CDR3: CASSALVDNSPLHF. CDR3 nucleotide sequence: TGTGCCAGCAGTGCTCTTGTCGATAATTCACCCCTCCACTTT.

This chain links TRBV4-1 with TRBJ1-2; TRBD1 might be the D (5 bases). This CDR3 contains 17 residues. The germline V and J ends were trimmed by 2 bases and 1 base, with 17 bases remaining between them. Looked up from germline, CDR1 is MGHRA and CDR2 is YSYEKL. The CDR3: CASSQYKAGKINYGYTF. The CDR3 nucleotides read TGCGCCAGCAGCCAATACAAGGCAGGGAAGATTAACTATGGCTACACCTTC.

The gene calls are TRBV30 and TRBJ2-7; D not certain. The germline gives CDR1 GTSNPN, CDR2 SVGIG (reference sequence). The CDR3 sequence is 13 residues long. V was shortened by 3 bases and J by 4 bases, with 13 bases between the two germline ends. CDR3 amino acids: CAWRTWGVYEQYF. The DNA of the CDR3 is TGTGCCTGGAGGACTTGGGGTGTGTACGAGCAGTACTTC.

Only a few counts were recorded for this clone. This rearrangement joins TRBV28 to TRBJ2-7, with D unresolved. CDR3 size: 13 residues. Germline V lookup: CDR1 MDHEN, CDR2 SYDVKM. The V gene lost 3 bases and the J gene lost 2 bases, with 8 bases spanning the gap. The CDR3 here is CASSFPVAYEQYF. As DNA, the CDR3 is TGTGCCAGCAGTTTCCCAGTAGCCTACGAGCAGTACTTC.

The V gene is TRBV30, the J gene TRBJ2-1, with 9 bases fitting TRBD1. V shed 7 bases and J 5 bases; nucleotides not matched to a gene: 6. Germline V gene data show CDR1 as GTSNPN and CDR2 as SVGIG (reference sequence). The CDR3 length is 13 residues. CDR3 nucleotide sequence: TGTGCCTTAAAGACAGGGGGAAACAATGAGCAGTTCTTC. As protein: CALKTGGNNEQFF. Complete variable domain (other parts from reference TRBV30 and TRBJ2-1): SQTIHQWPATLVQPVGSPLSLECTVEGTSNPNLYWYRQAAGRGLQLLFYSVGIGQISSEVPQNLSASRPQDRQFILSSKKLLLSDSGFYLCALKTGGNNEQFFGPGTRLTVL.

The chain has TRBV5-1 and TRBJ2-5; 7 bases align to TRBD1. The length of the CDR3 is 17 residues. The V gene end was trimmed by 0 bases and the J gene end by 1 base; junction bases not matched to a gene: 9. Looked up from germline, CDR1 is SGHRS and CDR2 is YFSETQ. This CDR3 reads CASSLAKGGAPQETQYF. In DNA, the CDR3 is TGCGCCAGCAGCTTGGCAAAAGGGGGCGCCCCCCAAGAGACCCAGTACTTC.

V and J are TRBV4-3 and TRBJ2-5; no reliable D call. Trimming left V 1 base short and J 4 bases short, with 7 bases between. This CDR3 comprises 13 residues. CDR1 is LGHNA and CDR2 is YSLEER in the germline V gene. CDR3 bases: TGCGCCAGCAGCCAAGTTGGTGTAGAGACCCAGTACTTC. This gives the protein CASSQVGVETQYF.

This CDR3 reads CASNLLAGGYNEQFF. CDR3 in DNA: TGTGCCAGCAACCTTCTTGCGGGGGGTTACAATGAGCAGTTCTTC. The J gene is TRBJ2-1, the V gene TRBV27; 8 bases are a match to TRBD2. With V trimmed by 7 bases and J by 4 bases, 9 bases remained unmatched. This CDR3 has 15 residues. Germline loops: CDR1 MNHEY, CDR2 SMNVEV (reference sequence).

V and J are TRBV4-1 and TRBJ1-5, with 8 positions matching TRBD1. This CDR3 spans 19 amino acids. With V trimmed by 1 base and J by 6 bases, 17 bases remained unmatched. CDR1 MGHRA and CDR2 YSYEKL come from the germline V gene. CDR3: CASSQGEFRTGRLGQPQHF. The CDR3 nucleotides are TGCGCCAGCAGCCAAGGGGAATTTCGGACAGGGAGGTTGGGTCAGCCCCAGCATTTT.

This clone has a handful of counts. The rearrangement links TRBV5-1 to TRBJ1-4; 8 nucleotides agree with TRBD1. Germline V lookup: CDR1 SGHRS, CDR2 YFSETQ. V lost 2 bases and J lost 0; bases outside the gene matches: 21. The length of the CDR3 is 22 residues. CDR3 residues: CASSFARGDRGTEAATNEKLFF. In DNA, the CDR3 is TGCGCCAGCAGCTTCGCCCGCGGAGACAGGGGAACAGAGGCGGCAACTAATGAAAAACTGTTTTTT.

The sample holds one count of this clone. The chain combines TRBV30 with TRBJ2-4; D is undetermined. V dropped 3 bases and J dropped 5 bases, with 14 bases sitting between them. The germline gives CDR1 GTSNPN, CDR2 SVGIG (reference sequence). This CDR3 is 14 amino acids long. The CDR3 bases are TGTGCCTGGAGCCCCATTGCCCTGGAAAACATTCAGTACTTC. This translates into CAWSPIALENIQYF.

The sample holds a few counts of this clone. This chain's CDR3 is CASSLGRDGQETQYF. CDR3 DNA: TGTGCCAGCAGCTTAGGCCGGGACGGCCAAGAGACCCAGTACTTC. The chain combines TRBV11-1 with TRBJ2-5; D is tentatively TRBD1 or TRBD2 (5 bases each). This CDR3 region has 15 residues. The V end lost 1 base, the J end lost 1 base, and 10 bases lay between the germline ends. The V gene's germline CDR1 is SGHAT and CDR2 FQDESV (reference sequence).

J is TRBJ2-3 and V is TRBV12-5; D is unresolved. V was cut by 1 base and J by 0 bases, with 11 bases left in between. The length of the CDR3 is 16 residues. Germline values: CDR1 LGHNT, CDR2 FRNRAP. The CDR3 region has the DNA TGTGCTAGTGGTTTGGGGTGGCAGGAAAGCACAGATACGCAGTATTTT. This codes for CASGLGWQESTDTQYF.

The chain is built from TRBV30 and TRBJ1-6, with D perhaps matching TRBD1 (5 bases). V shed 4 bases and J shed 9 bases, with 16 bases lying between them. CDR1 GTSNPN and CDR2 SVGIG come from the germline V gene (reference sequence). The CDR3 loop spans 14 amino acids. The CDR3 loop reads CAWTRGTGTSPLHF. In nucleotides, the CDR3 is TGTGCCTGGACCCGAGGGACCGGAACTTCACCCCTCCACTTT.

The chain combines TRBV13 with TRBJ2-2; D unresolved. Trimming removed 0 bases at V and 6 bases at J, with 8 bases between. From germline, CDR1 is PRHDT and CDR2 FYEKMQ (reference sequence). This CDR3 has 14 residues. The CDR3 nucleotides are TGTGCCAGCAGCTTAGGCCTGGTGTCCGGGGAGCTGTTTTTT. Translation: CASSLGLVSGELFF.

This clone was recorded only once. This chain links TRBV6-5 with TRBJ1-1; D is ambiguous. Germline CDR1 and CDR2: MNHEY and SVGAGI. This CDR3 spans 11 amino acids. The ends were cut back, 7 bases at V and 7 bases at J, with 10 bases in the middle. The CDR3 DNA is TGTGCCAGCACCTCAGGACTTGAAGCTTTCTTT. Translating it yields CASTSGLEAFF.